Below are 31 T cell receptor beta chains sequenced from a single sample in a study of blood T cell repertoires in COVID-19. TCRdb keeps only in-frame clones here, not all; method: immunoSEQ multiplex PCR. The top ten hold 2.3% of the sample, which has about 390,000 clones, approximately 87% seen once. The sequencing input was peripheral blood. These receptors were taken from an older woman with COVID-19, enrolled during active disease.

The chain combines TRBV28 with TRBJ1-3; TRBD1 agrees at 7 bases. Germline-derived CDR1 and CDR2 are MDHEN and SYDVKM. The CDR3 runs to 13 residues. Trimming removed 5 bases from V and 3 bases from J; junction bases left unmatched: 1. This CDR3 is CASSTGVGNTIYF. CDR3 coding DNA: TGTGCCAGCAGTACAGGGGTTGGAAACACCATATATTTT.

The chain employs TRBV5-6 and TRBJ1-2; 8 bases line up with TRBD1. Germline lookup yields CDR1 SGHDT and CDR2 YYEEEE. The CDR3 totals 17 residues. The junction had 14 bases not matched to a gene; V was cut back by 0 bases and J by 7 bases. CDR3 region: CASSLGLRDRQGSGYTF. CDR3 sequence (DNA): TGTGCCAGCAGCTTGGGACTTAGGGACCGACAGGGGTCTGGCTACACCTTC. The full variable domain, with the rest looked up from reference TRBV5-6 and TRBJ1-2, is DAGVTQSPTHLIKTRGQQVTLRCSPKSGHDTVSWYQQALGQGPQFIFQYYEEEERQRGNFPDRFSGHQFPNYSSELNVNALLLGDSALYLCASSLGLRDRQGSGYTFGSGTRLTVV.

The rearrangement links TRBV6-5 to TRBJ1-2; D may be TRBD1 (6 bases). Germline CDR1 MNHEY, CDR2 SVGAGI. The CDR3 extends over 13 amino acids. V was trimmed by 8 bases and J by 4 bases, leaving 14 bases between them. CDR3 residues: CASERGQAYGYTF. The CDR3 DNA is TGTGCCAGCGAAAGGGGACAAGCCTATGGCTACACCTTC.

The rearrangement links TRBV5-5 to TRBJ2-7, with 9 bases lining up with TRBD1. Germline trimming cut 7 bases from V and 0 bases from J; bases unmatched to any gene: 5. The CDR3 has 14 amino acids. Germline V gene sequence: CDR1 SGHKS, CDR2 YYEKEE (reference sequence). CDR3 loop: CASGGTGLSYEQYF. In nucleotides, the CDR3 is TGTGCCAGCGGAGGGACAGGGCTCTCCTACGAGCAGTACTTC.

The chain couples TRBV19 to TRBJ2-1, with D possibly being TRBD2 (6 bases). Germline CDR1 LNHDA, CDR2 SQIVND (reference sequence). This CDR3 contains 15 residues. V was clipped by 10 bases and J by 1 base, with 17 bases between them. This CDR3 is CATGQRSGSYNEQFF. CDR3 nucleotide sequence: TGTGCCACGGGCCAAAGGAGCGGGTCCTACAATGAGCAGTTCTTC.

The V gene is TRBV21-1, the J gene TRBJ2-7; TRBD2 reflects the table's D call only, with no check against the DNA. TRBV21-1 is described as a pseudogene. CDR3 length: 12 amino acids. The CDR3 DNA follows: TGTGCCAGCAGCCGCGCGACCTACGAGCAGTACTTC. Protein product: CASSRATYEQYF.

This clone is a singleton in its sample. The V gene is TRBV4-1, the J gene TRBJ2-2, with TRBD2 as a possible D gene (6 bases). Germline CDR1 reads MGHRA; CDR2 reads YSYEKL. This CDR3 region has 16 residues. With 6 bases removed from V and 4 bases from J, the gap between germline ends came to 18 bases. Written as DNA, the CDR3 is TGCGCCAGCAGTGAAGGAACTAGCCGAGTCACCGGGGAGCTGTTTTTT. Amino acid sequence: CASSEGTSRVTGELFF.

The CDR3: CASSQRDRAANYGYTF. DNA of the CDR3: TGCGCCAGCAGCCAGAGGGACAGGGCAGCTAACTATGGCTACACCTTC. This chain uses TRBV4-1 with TRBJ1-2; 9 nucleotides match TRBD1. The V segment lost 3 bases and the J segment 0 bases; nucleotides outside the gene matches: 5. The CDR3 is 16 residues long. Looked up from germline, CDR1 is MGHRA and CDR2 is YSYEKL.

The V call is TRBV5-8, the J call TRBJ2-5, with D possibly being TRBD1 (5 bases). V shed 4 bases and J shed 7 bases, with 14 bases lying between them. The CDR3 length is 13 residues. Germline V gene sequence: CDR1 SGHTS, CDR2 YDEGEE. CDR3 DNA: TGTGCCAGCAGCCCAGGACAAGGATGGACCCAGTACTTC. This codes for CASSPGQGWTQYF.

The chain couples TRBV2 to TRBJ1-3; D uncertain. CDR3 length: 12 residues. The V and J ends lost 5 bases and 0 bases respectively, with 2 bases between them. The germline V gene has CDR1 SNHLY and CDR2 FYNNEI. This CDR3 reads CASSLSGNTIYF. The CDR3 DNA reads TGTGCCAGCAGTCTCTCTGGAAACACCATATATTTT. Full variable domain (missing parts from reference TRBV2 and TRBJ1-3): EPEVTQTPSHQVTQMGQEVILRCVPISNHLYFYWYRQILGQKVEFLVSFYNNEISEKSEIFDDQFSVERPDGSNFTLKIRSTKLEDSAMYFCASSLSGNTIYFGEGSWLTVV.

The CDR3 DNA sequence: TGTGCCAGCAGCTTGAGGGGGGGCTCGAGCAATCAGCCCCAGCATTTT. The encoded protein is CASSLRGGSSNQPQHF. J is TRBJ1-5 and V is TRBV5-6; weak D call: TRBD1 (6 bases). CDR3 size: 16 residues. Per germline, CDR1 SGHDT and CDR2 YYEEEE. The V and J ends lost 1 base and 1 base respectively, with 12 bases between them.

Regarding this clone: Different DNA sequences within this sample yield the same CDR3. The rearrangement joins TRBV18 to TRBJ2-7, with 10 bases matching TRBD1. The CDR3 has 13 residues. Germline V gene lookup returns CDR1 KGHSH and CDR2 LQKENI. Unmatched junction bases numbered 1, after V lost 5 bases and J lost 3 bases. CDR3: CASSRDRGYEQYF. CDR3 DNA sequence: TGTGCCAGCTCAAGGGACAGGGGCTACGAGCAGTACTTC.

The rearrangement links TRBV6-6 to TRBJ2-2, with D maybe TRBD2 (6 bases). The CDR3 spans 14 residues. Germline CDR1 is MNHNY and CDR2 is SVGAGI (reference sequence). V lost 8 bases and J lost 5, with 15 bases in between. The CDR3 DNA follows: TGTGCCAGCTTCCGGACTACCGAAACCGGGGAGCTGTTTTTT. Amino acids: CASFRTTETGELFF.

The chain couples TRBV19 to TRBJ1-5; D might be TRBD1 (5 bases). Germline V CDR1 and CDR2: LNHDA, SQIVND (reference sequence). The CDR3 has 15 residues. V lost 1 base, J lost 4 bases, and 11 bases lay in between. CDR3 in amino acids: CASSIGWQGNQPQHF. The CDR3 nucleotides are TGTGCCAGTAGTATAGGTTGGCAGGGAAATCAGCCCCAGCATTTT.

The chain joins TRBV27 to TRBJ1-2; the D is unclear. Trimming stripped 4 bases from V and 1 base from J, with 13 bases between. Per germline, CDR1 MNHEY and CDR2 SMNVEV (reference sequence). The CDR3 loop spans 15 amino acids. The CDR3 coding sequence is TGTGCCAGCAGTTCGAAACTCGGGATTAACTATGGCTACACCTTC. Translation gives CASSSKLGINYGYTF.

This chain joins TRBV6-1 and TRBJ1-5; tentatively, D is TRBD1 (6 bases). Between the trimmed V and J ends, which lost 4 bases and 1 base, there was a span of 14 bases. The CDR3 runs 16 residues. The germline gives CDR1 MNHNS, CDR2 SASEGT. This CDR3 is CASSVTGPRSNQPQHF. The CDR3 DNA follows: TGTGCCAGCAGTGTAACAGGGCCCCGAAGCAATCAGCCCCAGCATTTT.

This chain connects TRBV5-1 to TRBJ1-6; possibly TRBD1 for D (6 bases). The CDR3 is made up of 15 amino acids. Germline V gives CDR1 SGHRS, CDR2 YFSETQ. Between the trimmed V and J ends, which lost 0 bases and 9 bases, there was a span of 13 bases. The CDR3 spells CASSLEAGVGSPLHF. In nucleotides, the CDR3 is TGCGCCAGCAGCTTGGAGGCAGGGGTAGGTTCACCCCTCCACTTT.

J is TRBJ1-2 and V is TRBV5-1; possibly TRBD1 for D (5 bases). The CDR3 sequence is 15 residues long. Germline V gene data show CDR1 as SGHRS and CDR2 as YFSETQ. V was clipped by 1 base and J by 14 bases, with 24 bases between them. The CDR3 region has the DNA TGCGCCAGCAGCTTGCACCTAGGGCAGGGAGGGGTCAGTACCTTC. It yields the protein CASSLHLGQGGVSTF.

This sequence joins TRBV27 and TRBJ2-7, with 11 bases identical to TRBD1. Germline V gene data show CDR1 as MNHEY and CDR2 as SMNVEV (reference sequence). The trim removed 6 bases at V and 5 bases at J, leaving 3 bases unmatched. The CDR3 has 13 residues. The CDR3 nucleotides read TGTGCCAGCAGAGGACAGGGGGCCGACGAGCAGTACTTC. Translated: CASRGQGADEQYF.

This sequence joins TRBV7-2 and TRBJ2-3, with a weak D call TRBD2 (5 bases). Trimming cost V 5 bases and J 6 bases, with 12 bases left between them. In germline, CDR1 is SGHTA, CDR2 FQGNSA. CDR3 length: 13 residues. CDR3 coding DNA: TGTGCCAGCAGCCCAGGACTTCCTGATACGCAGTATTTT. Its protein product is CASSPGLPDTQYF.

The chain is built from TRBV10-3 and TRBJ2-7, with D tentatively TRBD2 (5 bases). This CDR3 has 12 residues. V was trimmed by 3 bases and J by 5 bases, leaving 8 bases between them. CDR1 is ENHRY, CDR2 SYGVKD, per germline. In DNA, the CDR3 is TGTGCCATCAGTGAAGAGGGCAACGAGCAGTACTTC. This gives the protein CAISEEGNEQYF.

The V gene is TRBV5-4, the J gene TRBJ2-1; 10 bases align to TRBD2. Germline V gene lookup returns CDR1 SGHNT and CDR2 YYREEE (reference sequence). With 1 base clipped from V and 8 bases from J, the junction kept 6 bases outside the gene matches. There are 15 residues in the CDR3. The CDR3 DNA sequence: TGTGCCAGCAGCTTGCGCAGCGGGGGGGACGATGAGCAGTTCTTC. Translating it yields CASSLRSGGDDEQFF.

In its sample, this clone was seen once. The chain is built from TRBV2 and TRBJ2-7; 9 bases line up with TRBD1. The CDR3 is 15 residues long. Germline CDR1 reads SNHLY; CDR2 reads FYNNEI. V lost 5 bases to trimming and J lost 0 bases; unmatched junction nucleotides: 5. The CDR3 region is CASSLGQGVSYEQYF. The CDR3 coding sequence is TGTGCCAGCAGTCTGGGACAGGGCGTCTCCTACGAGCAGTACTTC.

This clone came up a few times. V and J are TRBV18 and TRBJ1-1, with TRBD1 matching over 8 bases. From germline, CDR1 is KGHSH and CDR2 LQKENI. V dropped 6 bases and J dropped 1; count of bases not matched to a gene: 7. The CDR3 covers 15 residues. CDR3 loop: CASSRKTGENTEAFF. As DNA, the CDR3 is TGTGCCAGCTCCCGAAAGACAGGGGAGAACACTGAAGCTTTCTTT.

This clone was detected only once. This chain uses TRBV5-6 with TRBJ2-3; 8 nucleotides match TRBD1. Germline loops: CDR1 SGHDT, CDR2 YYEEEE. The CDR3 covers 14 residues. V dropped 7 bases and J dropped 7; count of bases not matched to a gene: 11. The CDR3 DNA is TGTGCCAGCTACGGACAGGGAAGGTCAAATACGCAGTATTTT. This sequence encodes CASYGQGRSNTQYF.

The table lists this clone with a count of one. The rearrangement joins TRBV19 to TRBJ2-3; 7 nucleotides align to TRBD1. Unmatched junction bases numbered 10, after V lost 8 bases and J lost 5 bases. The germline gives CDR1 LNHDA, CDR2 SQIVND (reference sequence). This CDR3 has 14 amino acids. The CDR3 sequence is CASDDRAHGDTQYF. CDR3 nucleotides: TGTGCCAGTGACGACAGGGCTCATGGAGATACGCAGTATTTT.

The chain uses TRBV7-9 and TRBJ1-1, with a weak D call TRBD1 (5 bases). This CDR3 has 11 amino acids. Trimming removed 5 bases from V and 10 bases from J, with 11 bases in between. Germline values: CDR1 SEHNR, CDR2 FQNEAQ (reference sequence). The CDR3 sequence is CASSPKGSAFF. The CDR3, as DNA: TGTGCCAGCAGCCCCAAGGGGTCAGCTTTCTTT.

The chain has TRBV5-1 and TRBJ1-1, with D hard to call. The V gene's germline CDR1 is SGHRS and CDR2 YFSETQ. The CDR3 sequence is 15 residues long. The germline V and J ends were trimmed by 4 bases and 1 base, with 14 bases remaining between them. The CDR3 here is CASSPLVDKNTEAFF. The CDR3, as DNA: TGCGCCAGCAGCCCCTTGGTAGATAAGAACACTGAAGCTTTCTTT. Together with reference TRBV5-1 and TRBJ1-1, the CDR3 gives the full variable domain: KAGVTQTPRYLIKTRGQQVTLSCSPISGHRSVSWYQQTPGQGLQFLFEYFSETQRNKGNFPGRFSGRQFSNSRSEMNVSTLELGDSALYLCASSPLVDKNTEAFFGQGTRLTVV.

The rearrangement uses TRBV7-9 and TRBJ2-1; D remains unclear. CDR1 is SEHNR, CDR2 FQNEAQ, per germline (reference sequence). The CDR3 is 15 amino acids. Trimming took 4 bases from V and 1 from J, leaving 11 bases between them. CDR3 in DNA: TGTGCCAGCAGCTCCCTCGGTTTATCCTACAATGAGCAGTTCTTC. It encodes CASSSLGLSYNEQFF.

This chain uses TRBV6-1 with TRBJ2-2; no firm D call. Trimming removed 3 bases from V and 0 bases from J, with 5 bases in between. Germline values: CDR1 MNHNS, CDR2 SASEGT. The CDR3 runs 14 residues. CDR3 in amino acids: CASSDLPNTGELFF. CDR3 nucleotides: TGTGCCAGCAGTGATCTTCCGAACACCGGGGAGCTGTTTTTT.

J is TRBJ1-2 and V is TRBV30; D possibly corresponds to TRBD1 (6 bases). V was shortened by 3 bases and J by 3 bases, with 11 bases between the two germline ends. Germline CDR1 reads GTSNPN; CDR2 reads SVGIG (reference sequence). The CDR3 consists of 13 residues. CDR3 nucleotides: TGTGCCTGGAGCTTGGGACAATACTATGGCTACACCTTC. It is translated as CAWSLGQYYGYTF.